This T cell receptor (gamma chain) was profiled in a study of γδ T cells in repeated Plasmodium falciparum infection. Whole-study context: Sampling occurred at baseline, pre-infection for selected infections, and 21 days post-infection.

This clone has a count of ten or more. Its antigen is unidentified. TCRdb pairs this DNA with a much larger clone's protein that differs at residue 8, likely a read error; the protein shown was translated from the DNA. Other DNA sequences within the sample encode an identical CDR3. Gammadelta T cells were flow-sorted from PBMC into Vgamma9/Vdelta2+ and Vdelta2-negative populations for bulk analysis. TCRdb re-called the multiplex PCR reads using CATT. This table holds 25,000 to 35,000 gamma-chain clones, more than 1.4% found once. General observations from the study: Over time and infection, Vgamma9/Vdelta2+ repertoires remained highly stable and polyclonal.

The CDR3 runs 14 residues. CDR1 and CDR2 from the germline V gene are EGSTGY and YDSYTSSV. Losses at the gene ends were 0 bases for V and 7 bases for J; bases not matched to a gene: 9. The rearrangement joins TRGV4 to TRGJ1 or TRGJ2. The sequencing sample was made of gamma-delta T cells from blood. This sequence originates from a pool of human donors (malaria-infected and uninfected, not separated). CDR3 DNA: TGTGCCACCTGGGATGGGCCCCGTAGGTATAAGAAACTCTTT. The encoded protein is CATWDGPRRYKKLF.